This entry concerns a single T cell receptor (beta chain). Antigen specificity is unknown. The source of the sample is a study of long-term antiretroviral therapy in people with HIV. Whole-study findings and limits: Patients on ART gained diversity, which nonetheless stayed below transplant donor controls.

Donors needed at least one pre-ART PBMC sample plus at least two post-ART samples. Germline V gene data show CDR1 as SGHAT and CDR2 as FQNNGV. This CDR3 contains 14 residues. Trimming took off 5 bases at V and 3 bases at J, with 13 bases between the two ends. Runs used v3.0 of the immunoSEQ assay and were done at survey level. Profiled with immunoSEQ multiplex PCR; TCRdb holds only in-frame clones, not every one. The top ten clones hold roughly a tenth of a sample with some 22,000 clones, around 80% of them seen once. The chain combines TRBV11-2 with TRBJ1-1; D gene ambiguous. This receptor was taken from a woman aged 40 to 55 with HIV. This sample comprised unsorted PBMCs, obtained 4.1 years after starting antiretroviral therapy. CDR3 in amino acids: CASSPWAGHTEAFF. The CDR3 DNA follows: TGTGCCAGCAGCCCGTGGGCTGGACACACTGAAGCTTTCTTT.